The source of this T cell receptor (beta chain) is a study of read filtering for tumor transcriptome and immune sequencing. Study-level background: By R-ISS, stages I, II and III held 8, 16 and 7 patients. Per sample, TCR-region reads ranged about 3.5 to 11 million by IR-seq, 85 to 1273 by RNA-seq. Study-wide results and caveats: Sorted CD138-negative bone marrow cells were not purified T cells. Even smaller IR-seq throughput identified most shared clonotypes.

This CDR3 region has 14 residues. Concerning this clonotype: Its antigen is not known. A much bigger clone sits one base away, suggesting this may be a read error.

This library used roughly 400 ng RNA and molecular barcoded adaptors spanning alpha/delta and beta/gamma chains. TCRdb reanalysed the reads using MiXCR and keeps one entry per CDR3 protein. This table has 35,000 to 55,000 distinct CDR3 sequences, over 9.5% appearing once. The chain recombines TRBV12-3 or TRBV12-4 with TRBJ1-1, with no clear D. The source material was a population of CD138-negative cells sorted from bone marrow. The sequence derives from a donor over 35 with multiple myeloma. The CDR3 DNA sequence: TGTGCCGGCAGTAACCATGCCGGGGATAATGAAGCTTTCTTT. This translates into CAGSNHAGDNEAFF.